Below, 31 T cell receptor beta chains from the same sample are listed, as sequenced in a study of tissue T cells after allogeneic stem cell transplantation. The time point is: mouse harvest day 14 after allogeneic transplant. Tail vein injection delivered 10^7 T-cell-depleted bone marrow cells and 10^6 splenic CD5+ T cells. Sequenced by immunoSEQ multiplex PCR; TCRdb stores in-frame clones only, minus some. The sample carries thousands of clones, 45% to 50% recorded once. The sample was gut tissue. These receptors were obtained from a female BALB/c mouse given C57BL/6 T cells with graft-versus-host disease after an allogeneic hematopoietic cell transplant.

In regard to this clone: The genes are named according to mouse. The read gets to within 1 residue of the CDR3 end, and the germline J gene fills in the rest. The chain carries TRBV26 and TRBJ2-5, with D perhaps TRBD2 (6 bases). V was shortened by 2 bases and J by 2 bases, with 11 bases between the two germline ends. This CDR3 has 15 amino acids. The germline V gene encodes CDR1 KGHPV and CDR2 FQNQEV (reference sequence). The covered CDR3 bases are TGTGCCAGCAGTCTGGGGGGGATTGGCCAAGACACCCAGTAC. Translated: CASSLGGIGQDTQY. The CDR3 as a whole reads CASSLGGIGQDTQYF.

By sample share, this clone is medium-sized. Gene names and germline match the mouse. The read ends 1 residue early relative to the CDR3; the germline J gene fills the gap. This sequence joins TRBV1 and TRBJ2-3; 10 nucleotides match TRBD1. With 2 bases clipped from V and 0 bases from J, the junction kept 2 bases outside the gene matches. There are 16 residues in the CDR3. Germline V gives CDR1 NSQYPW, CDR2 LRSPGD (reference sequence). CDR3 in amino acids: CTCSARDRGSAETLYF. The DNA read from the CDR3 is TGCACCTGCAGTGCAAGGGACAGGGGTAGTGCAGAAACGCTGTAT.

Note on this clone: The germline and genes are mouse ones. The read falls 1 residue short of the CDR3 end, and the missing part is taken from the germline J gene. The gene calls are TRBV13-2 and TRBJ1-1; possible D gene TRBD1, 6 bases. The germline V and J ends were trimmed by 5 bases and 3 bases, with 11 bases remaining between them. This CDR3 has 13 residues. CDR1 and CDR2 from the germline V gene are NNHNN and SYGAGS (reference sequence). The CDR3 sequence is CASGHREDTEVFF. The sequenced part of the CDR3 DNA is TGTGCCAGCGGACACAGGGAGGACACAGAAGTCTTC.

Turning to this clone: Gene names denote mouse genes. Read data end 1 residue before the CDR3 end; the end is taken from the germline J gene. This sequence joins TRBV31 and TRBJ2-1; 11 nucleotides match TRBD2. CDR1 and CDR2 (germline): GKSSPN, SITVG. This CDR3 region has 17 residues. The ends lost 3 bases at V and 0 bases at J; junction bases unmatched: 7. CDR3 region: CAWRFDWGGFNYAEQFF. The covered CDR3 bases are TGTGCCTGGAGATTTGACTGGGGGGGATTTAACTATGCTGAGCAGTTC. Full variable domain (remainder filled in from reference TRBV31 and TRBJ2-1): AQTIHQWPVAEIKAVGSPLSLGCTIKGKSSPNLYWYWQATGGTLQQLFYSITVGQVESVVQLNLSASRPKDDQFILSTEKLLLSHSGFYLCAWRFDWGGFNYAEQFFGPGTRLTVL.

This clone showed up just a few times. Mouse gene names apply. The read ends 1 residue before the CDR3 terminus; that terminus is restored from the germline J gene. The chain carries TRBV16 and TRBJ2-7; 9 bases line up with TRBD2. CDR3 length: 14 residues. J lost 3 bases, V lost 5 bases, and 5 bases had no gene match. In germline, CDR1 is SGHSA, CDR2 FRNQAP. The CDR3 loop reads CASSASTGGYEQYF. Partial CDR3 DNA: TGTGCAAGCAGCGCCTCGACTGGGGGCTATGAACAGTAC.

Turning to this clone: Gene names denote mouse genes. The read gets to within 1 residue of the CDR3 end, and the germline J gene fills in the rest. The chain recombines TRBV26 with TRBJ2-4; D not certain. V was clipped by 4 bases and J by 1 base, with 9 bases between them. Germline CDR1 KGHPV, CDR2 FQNQEV (reference sequence). This CDR3 region has 14 residues. The CDR3 region is CASSRGGGQNTLYF. CDR3 bases read: TGTGCCAGCAGTCGAGGAGGTGGTCAAAACACCTTGTAC. The whole variable domain, remainder taken from reference TRBV26 and TRBJ2-4, is NSKVIQTPRYLVKGQGQKAKMRCIPEKGHPVVFWYQQNKNNEFKFLINFQNQEVLQQIDMTEKRFSAECPSNSPCSLEIQSSEAGDSALYLCASSRGGGQNTLYFGAGTRLSVL.

Comment on this clone: The genes are named according to mouse. Here the CDR3 reads CASSHQGNNQAPLF. The CDR3 DNA, read in part, is TGTGCCAGCAGCCATCAGGGGAACAACCAGGCTCCGCTT. The chain recombines TRBV5 with TRBJ1-5; perhaps TRBD1 as D (6 bases). With the read ending 1 residue before the CDR3 end, the germline J gene is used to fill in that end. Trimming removed 3 bases from V and 1 base from J, with 7 bases in between. This CDR3 is 14 amino acids long. The V gene's germline CDR1 is LGHNA and CDR2 YNLKQL (reference sequence).

With regard to this clone: The germline and genes are mouse ones. The CDR3 sequence: CASSRQNERLFF. CDR3 DNA (partial): TGTGCCAGCAGCCGACAAAACGAAAGATTATTT. V is TRBV26 and J is TRBJ1-4; D is unclear. The DNA ends 1 residue before the CDR3 does, and the rest of the CDR3 is filled in from the germline J gene. V gave up 6 bases and J gave up 5 bases, with 7 bases separating them. The CDR3 extends over 12 amino acids. Germline assignment: CDR1 KGHPV and CDR2 FQNQEV (reference sequence).

A note on this clone: The gene names here belong to mouse. The read comes to an end 1 residue before the CDR3 does, leaving the germline J gene to fill in the end. This chain joins TRBV4 and TRBJ2-7; D might be TRBD2 (7 bases). Trimming cost V 5 bases and J 3 bases, with 14 bases left between them. CDR3 length: 14 residues. Germline V gene lookup returns CDR1 LGHDT and CDR2 YNNKQL (reference sequence). The sequenced CDR3 bases are TGTGCCAGCAGCGCTGGGGGCCAATTCTATGAACAGTAC. This encodes CASSAGGQFYEQY. From start to end, the CDR3 is CASSAGGQFYEQYF.

As to this clone: The gene names given are mouse names. The DNA read from the CDR3 is TGTGCAAGCAGCTTAGGGGGTAACACAGAAGTCTTC. The encoded protein is CASSLGGNTEVF. In full, the CDR3 reads CASSLGGNTEVFF. The chain recombines TRBV16 with TRBJ1-1; D gene ambiguous. The read ends 1 residue early relative to the CDR3; the germline J gene fills the gap. Germline CDR1 and CDR2: SGHSA and FRNQAP. CDR3 length equals 13 residues. V dropped 1 base and J dropped 2 bases, with 5 bases sitting between them.

Concerning this clone: Mouse gene names and germline throughout. The sequenced fragment ends 1 residue before the CDR3 boundary, so the rest is inferred from the germline J gene. The chain combines TRBV1 with TRBJ1-1; D is unresolved. Trimming pared 3 bases from V and 3 bases from J, leaving 8 bases between. The CDR3 runs 13 residues. CDR1 NSQYPW and CDR2 LRSPGD come from the germline V gene (reference sequence). CDR3 DNA, as far as it was read: TGCACCTGCAGTGCGTCCGCGGACACAGAAGTCTTC. It yields the protein CTCSASADTEVF. The whole CDR3 sequence reads CTCSASADTEVFF.

About this clone itself: Gene labels here are mouse ones. The read gets to within 1 residue of the CDR3 end, and the germline J gene fills in the rest. The rearrangement uses TRBV23 and TRBJ1-4. Germline values: CDR1 KGHTA, CDR2 FQNQQP. The CDR3 loop spans 16 amino acids. The CDR3: CSSSQSGGLSNERLFF. The part of the CDR3 DNA that was read is TGCTCCAGCAGTCAATCGGGGGGTCTTTCCAACGAAAGATTATTT.

On this clone itself: Gene names refer to mouse genes. The CDR3 end is not reached by the read, which stops 1 residue before it; the germline J gene fills it in. This chain links TRBV13-3 with TRBJ1-3; D not resolved. Trimming stripped 7 bases from V and 0 bases from J, with 5 bases between. From germline, CDR1 is NNHDY and CDR2 SYVADS. The CDR3 has 12 amino acids. CDR3 sequence: CASCSSGNTLYF. The sequenced CDR3 bases are TGTGCCAGCTGCTCTTCTGGAAATACGCTCTAT.

A word on this clone: Genes and germline come from the mouse. The sequenced part of the CDR3 DNA is TGTGCCAGCAGCTTACGAGCAGAAACGCTGTAT. Its protein product is CASSLRAETLY. In full, the CDR3 is CASSLRAETLYF. The V gene is TRBV3, the J gene TRBJ2-3; D is undetermined. The read comes to an end 1 residue before the CDR3 does, leaving the germline J gene to fill in the end. CDR1 is SNHLY, CDR2 FYNGKV, per germline (reference sequence). Trimming stripped 2 bases from V and 3 bases from J, with 3 bases between. The CDR3 has 12 amino acids. Filled out from reference TRBV3 and TRBJ2-3, the complete variable domain reads GPKVLQIPSHQIIDMGQMVTLNCDPVSNHLYFYWYKQILGQQMEFLVNFYNGKVMEKSKLFKDQFSVERPDGSYFTLKIQPTALEDSAVYFCASSLRAETLYFGSGTRLTVL.

About this clone itself: Gene names and germline match the mouse. The read finishes 1 residue shy of the CDR3 end, and the germline J gene is used to complete it. The V call is TRBV15, the J call TRBJ2-7, with TRBD1 identical over 7 bases. The CDR3 runs 12 residues. Germline V lookup: CDR1 SGHND, CDR2 FRSKSL. With V trimmed by 4 bases and J by 4 bases, 1 base remained unmatched. The CDR3 is CASSWTGYEQYF. Incomplete CDR3 DNA: TGTGCCAGCAGTTGGACAGGTTATGAACAGTAC.

On this clone itself: Mouse gene names apply. The CDR3 extends 1 residue past the end of the read, so its final part is completed from the germline J gene. The chain couples TRBV16 to TRBJ2-7, with D tentatively TRBD2 (6 bases). This CDR3 contains 14 residues. Trimming pared 1 base from V and 0 bases from J, leaving 7 bases between. Germline loops: CDR1 SGHSA, CDR2 FRNQAP. The sequenced CDR3 bases are TGTGCAAGCAGCTTAGCGGGGGGCTCCTATGAACAGTAC. Amino acids: CASSLAGGSYEQY. The full CDR3 protein reads CASSLAGGSYEQYF.

By sample share, this clone is medium-sized. Each gene name is a mouse one. The CDR3 extends 1 residue past the end of the read, so its final part is completed from the germline J gene. This rearrangement joins TRBV26 to TRBJ2-3; 8 nucleotides align to TRBD1. The ends lost 4 bases at V and 0 bases at J; junction bases unmatched: 3. This CDR3 spans 15 amino acids. Germline loops: CDR1 KGHPV, CDR2 FQNQEV (reference sequence). The covered CDR3 bases are TGTGCCAGCAGTCCAGGGGGCAGGAGTGCAGAAACGCTGTAT. It yields the protein CASSPGGRSAETLY. The entire CDR3 reads CASSPGGRSAETLYF.

Turning to this clone: A much larger clone lies one base from this, so it may be a read error. Gene names and germline refer to mouse. The CDR3 end is not reached by the read, which stops 1 residue before it; the germline J gene fills it in. Other DNA sequences within the sample encode an identical CDR3. This chain connects TRBV26 to TRBJ1-3, with D perhaps matching TRBD1 (5 bases). The CDR3 runs to 14 residues. V gave up 1 base and J gave up 2 bases, with 6 bases separating them. Germline CDR1 is KGHPV and CDR2 is FQNQEV (reference sequence). The CDR3 DNA, read in part, is TGTGCCAGCAGTCTGTGGGGACCTGGAAATACGCTCTAT. It specifies CASSLWGPGNTLY. The entire CDR3 reads CASSLWGPGNTLYF.

As to this clone: Gene and germline names: mouse. Read coverage stops 1 residue before the CDR3 terminus; the germline J gene supplies the remainder. The chain is built from TRBV26 and TRBJ2-7; TRBD2 matches 8 bases. This CDR3 is built from 13 residues. Per the germline V gene, CDR1 is KGHPV and CDR2 is FQNQEV (reference sequence). Germline trimming cut 4 bases from V and 4 bases from J; bases unmatched to any gene: 3. The covered CDR3 bases are TGTGCCAGCAGTCCGGGGGGGGCTTATGAACAGTAC. This translates into CASSPGGAYEQY. The whole CDR3 is CASSPGGAYEQYF.

This clone has only a few counts. Gene names and germline refer to mouse. Read data end 1 residue before the CDR3 end; the end is taken from the germline J gene. Other DNA sequences in the same sample also yield this CDR3. J is TRBJ2-3 and V is TRBV26, with D unresolved. V was trimmed by 2 bases and J by 1 base, leaving 4 bases between them. This CDR3 contains 13 residues. The V gene's germline CDR1 is KGHPV and CDR2 FQNQEV (reference sequence). The chain's CDR3 is CASSLGGAETLYF. The part of the CDR3 DNA that was read is TGTGCCAGCAGTCTGGGGGGTGCAGAAACGCTGTAT. The whole variable domain, filled in from reference TRBV26 and TRBJ2-3, reads NSKVIQTPRYLVKGQGQKAKMRCIPEKGHPVVFWYQQNKNNEFKFLINFQNQEVLQQIDMTEKRFSAECPSNSPCSLEIQSSEAGDSALYLCASSLGGAETLYFGSGTRLTVL.

A note on this clone: Genes and germline come from the mouse. The sequenced fragment ends 1 residue before the CDR3 boundary, so the rest is inferred from the germline J gene. This rearrangement joins TRBV26 to TRBJ2-7; TRBD1 agrees at 11 bases. Germline CDR1 KGHPV, CDR2 FQNQEV (reference sequence). The V segment lost 5 bases and the J segment 5 bases; nucleotides outside the gene matches: 2. The CDR3 sequence is 13 residues long. The sequenced part of the CDR3 DNA is TGTGCCAGCAGTAGGACAGGGGGCGATGAACAGTAC. It translates to CASSRTGGDEQY. The whole CDR3 protein is CASSRTGGDEQYF.

Comments on this clone: These gene names are mouse names. Read coverage stops 1 residue before the CDR3 terminus; the germline J gene supplies the remainder. This sequence joins TRBV26 and TRBJ1-6; D not resolved. TRBJ1-6 is noted as an ORF with a role that remains uncertain. Deletions cut 2 bases from V and 3 bases from J, with 5 bases between. Germline CDR1 KGHPV, CDR2 FQNQEV (reference sequence). The CDR3 runs 14 residues. CDR3 in amino acids: CASSLNNYNSPLYF. The part of the CDR3 DNA that was read is TGTGCCAGCAGTCTGAACAACTATAATTCGCCCCTCTAC.

There are a few counts of this clone. Gene and germline names: mouse. The read halts 1 residue ahead of the CDR3 end, with the missing end drawn from the germline J gene. The chain uses TRBV5 and TRBJ2-7; 10 bases align to TRBD1. This CDR3 contains 15 residues. Germline V gene lookup returns CDR1 LGHNA and CDR2 YNLKQL (reference sequence). Trimming cost V 0 bases and J 6 bases; bases outside gene matches: 5. CDR3 DNA (partial): TGTGCCAGCAGCCAAGAGTGGGACAGGGGATTTGAACAGTAC. Translated, it gives CASSQEWDRGFEQY. The whole CDR3 sequence reads CASSQEWDRGFEQYF.

As to this clone: Gene names follow the mouse nomenclature. The read comes to an end 1 residue before the CDR3 does, leaving the germline J gene to fill in the end. The V and J genes are TRBV26 and TRBJ1-4, with 7 bases aligning to TRBD1. CDR1 and CDR2 (germline): KGHPV, FQNQEV (reference sequence). After removal of 5 bases from V and 3 bases from J, the junction contained 3 bases not matched to a gene. This CDR3 has 14 residues. The CDR3 here is CASSSGTANERLFF. Partial CDR3 DNA: TGTGCCAGCAGTTCCGGGACAGCCAACGAAAGATTATTT.

A note on this clone: Germline and genes here are mouse. The read terminates 1 residue ahead of where the CDR3 ends, so the germline J gene completes it. J is TRBJ2-3 and V is TRBV3; 11 bases are shared with TRBD2. Per germline, CDR1 SNHLY and CDR2 FYNGKV (reference sequence). The CDR3 is 15 residues long. V lost 3 bases to trimming and J lost 3 bases; unmatched junction nucleotides: 2. CDR3 region: CASSFRLGGAETLYF. CDR3 DNA, as far as it was read: TGTGCCAGCAGCTTCAGACTGGGGGGGGCAGAAACGCTGTAT.

With regard to this clone: Mouse germline and gene names are used. The read stops 1 residue short of the end of the CDR3; the missing end is completed from the germline J gene. This sequence joins TRBV14 and TRBJ1-1; TRBD1 is a possible D gene (5 bases). V was clipped by 1 base and J by 1 base, with 8 bases between them. The germline CDR1 and CDR2 sequences are SGHDT and FRDEAV. The CDR3 is 14 amino acids. The CDR3 bases that were read are TGTGCCAGCAGTTTCGCGGGGACGAACACAGAAGTCTTC. Its translation: CASSFAGTNTEVF. The entire CDR3 protein reads CASSFAGTNTEVFF.

Note on this clone: A far more abundant clone sits one base away, making this likely a read error. Gene names are the mouse ones. The read ends 1 residue early relative to the CDR3; the germline J gene fills the gap. The chain couples TRBV5 to TRBJ2-1; 8 nucleotides match TRBD2. The CDR3 loop spans 15 amino acids. Germline assignment: CDR1 LGHNA and CDR2 YNLKQL (reference sequence). The trim removed 3 bases at V and 3 bases at J, leaving 4 bases unmatched. Partial CDR3 DNA: TGTGCCAGCAGCCAGGAGTGGGGGGGCTATGCTGAGCAGTTC. It yields the protein CASSQEWGGYAEQF. The full CDR3 sequence reads CASSQEWGGYAEQFF.

Worth noting for this clone: Any gene name here is a mouse gene name. The read ends 1 residue shy of where the CDR3 ends; the end is completed using the germline J gene. This chain links TRBV31 with TRBJ2-3; D perhaps matches TRBD1 (5 bases). Germline lookup yields CDR1 GKSSPN and CDR2 SITVG. V dropped 0 bases and J dropped 1 base, with 11 bases sitting between them. The CDR3 extends over 15 amino acids. The DNA read from the CDR3 is TGTGCCTGGAGTCTAGAGGGGTGGGGTGCAGAAACGCTGTAT. Encoded protein: CAWSLEGWGAETLY. From start to end, the CDR3 is CAWSLEGWGAETLYF.

This clone has more than one count but fewer than ten. The germline and genes are mouse ones. The read ends 1 residue before the CDR3 terminus; that terminus is restored from the germline J gene. The chain carries TRBV26 and TRBJ2-2; weak D call: TRBD2 (5 bases). The germline gives CDR1 KGHPV, CDR2 FQNQEV (reference sequence). The CDR3 is 15 residues long. The V and J ends lost 2 bases and 0 bases respectively, with 7 bases between them. The CDR3 here is CASSLGLANTGQLYF. Partial CDR3 DNA: TGTGCCAGCAGTCTGGGACTCGCAAACACCGGGCAGCTCTAC.

On this clone: Gene and germline names: mouse. The sequenced fragment ends 1 residue before the CDR3 boundary, so the rest is inferred from the germline J gene. The gene calls are TRBV17 and TRBJ2-3, with D unclear. The CDR3 loop spans 13 amino acids. The V end lost 2 bases, the J end lost 3 bases, and 6 bases lay between the germline ends. Per the germline V gene, CDR1 is MNHDT and CDR2 is YYDKIL. The part of the CDR3 DNA that was read is TGTGCTAGCAGTAGAAGACAAGCAGAAACGCTGTAT. Amino acids: CASSRRQAETLY. The entire CDR3 protein reads CASSRRQAETLYF.

This clone has only a few counts. Germline and genes: mouse. The read finishes 1 residue shy of the CDR3 end, and the germline J gene is used to complete it. This chain connects TRBV26 to TRBJ2-1; 12 bases agree with TRBD2. The germline gives CDR1 KGHPV, CDR2 FQNQEV (reference sequence). This CDR3 spans 15 amino acids. Trimming removed 3 bases from V and 8 bases from J; junction bases left unmatched: 5. This CDR3 is CASSLDWGGATEQFF. Partial CDR3 DNA: TGTGCCAGCAGTCTCGACTGGGGGGGCGCGACTGAGCAGTTC.